This T cell receptor (beta chain) emerged from a study of vaccination and CD4 T cells after COVID-19. About the study: The authors used overlapping spike peptides from SARS-CoV-2, HCoV-NL63, HCoV-OC43 and HCoV-229E to stimulate cells.

Researchers used the Oncomine TCR Beta short-read assay to sequence DNA from cultured CD4+ T cells. Someone extracted genomic DNA from cultured CD4+ T cells. MiXCR, applied by TCRdb to the PCR reads, yields one record per CDR3 protein. The sample yields some 10,000 distinct CDR3 sequences, 65% to 80% seen once. V shed 6 bases and J shed 0 bases, with 18 bases lying between them. In germline, CDR1 is DFQATT, CDR2 SNEGSKA (reference sequence). This CDR3 comprises 16 residues. Sample treatment: approximately nine-day PBMC culture with coronavirus spike peptide pools or control peptides (ViraFEST assay). Concerning this clonotype: The antigen is unknown.

J is TRBJ1-3 and V is TRBV20-1, with a possible D match to TRBD1 (5 bases). The source is a human donor who had recovered from COVID-19. The sample consisted of CD4+ T cells from blood, cultured in vitro. CDR3 DNA sequence: TGCAGTGCACAACAGCCATTTGGGACCTCTGGAAACACCATATATTTT. This sequence encodes CSAQQPFGTSGNTIYF.